The rows below give T cell receptor beta chains drawn from one sample of a study of cytomegalovirus exposure and HLA in healthy donors. The table came from immunoSEQ multiplex PCR; TCRdb's copy has only in-frame clones and leaves some out. Altogether 150,000 to 200,000 clones are present, around 87% being singletons, with the ten largest covering approximately 2%. The material sequenced was PBMCs. All receptors come from a woman between 18 and 29 years old in good health and CMV-seronegative. Both conserved end residues are part of each CDR3. Fields, in order: CDR3 length, V gene, D gene, J gene, CDR3 protein, CDR3 DNA. D genes are given only for firm matches.

cdr3_length: 15
v_call: TRBV28
d_call: TRBD2
j_call: TRBJ2-1
cdr3_aa: CASSLSSGGAYEQFF
cdr3_nt: TGTGCCAGCAGTTTAAGTAGCGGGGGGGCATATGAGCAGTTCTTC

cdr3_length: 15
v_call: TRBV5-4
d_call: TRBD2
j_call: TRBJ2-3
cdr3_aa: CASSSGLADLGTQYF
cdr3_nt: TGTGCCAGCAGCTCGGGACTAGCCGACCTCGGTACGCAGTATTTT

cdr3_length: 14
v_call: TRBV19
d_call: -
j_call: TRBJ2-2
cdr3_aa: CASSTTPGTGELFF
cdr3_nt: TGTGCCAGTAGTACCACCCCAGGTACCGGGGAGCTGTTTTTT

cdr3_length: 15
v_call: TRBV19
d_call: TRBD1
j_call: TRBJ1-2
cdr3_aa: CASRRAGTGTKGYTF
cdr3_nt: TGTGCCAGTAGGCGGGCCGGGACAGGAACTAAGGGCTACACCTTC

cdr3_length: 14
v_call: TRBV19
d_call: TRBD1
j_call: TRBJ1-5
cdr3_aa: CASRDRGLDQPQHF
cdr3_nt: TGTGCCAGTAGGGACAGGGGGCTTGATCAGCCCCAGCATTTT

cdr3_length: 16
v_call: TRBV2
d_call: TRBD1
j_call: TRBJ1-2
cdr3_aa: CASSLPQGATSKGYTF
cdr3_nt: TGTGCCAGCAGTTTGCCACAGGGGGCAACGAGTAAGGGCTACACCTTC

cdr3_length: 16
v_call: TRBV2
d_call: TRBD1
j_call: TRBJ2-5
cdr3_aa: CASSGSPRQGRETQYF
cdr3_nt: TGTGCCAGCAGTGGATCCCCGCGACAGGGGAGAGAGACCCAGTACTTC

cdr3_length: 14
v_call: TRBV2
d_call: TRBD2
j_call: TRBJ2-3
cdr3_aa: CASSDGRATDTQYF
cdr3_nt: TGTGCCAGCAGTGACGGGAGGGCCACAGATACGCAGTATTTT

cdr3_length: 14
v_call: TRBV15
d_call: -
j_call: TRBJ2-7
cdr3_aa: CATSVVGQNYEQYF
cdr3_nt: TGTGCCACCAGCGTGGTAGGACAGAATTACGAGCAGTACTTC

cdr3_length: 11
v_call: TRBV19
d_call: TRBD1
j_call: TRBJ1-1
cdr3_aa: CASSSGGRAFF
cdr3_nt: TGTGCCAGTAGTTCAGGGGGCAGAGCTTTCTTT

cdr3_length: 15
v_call: TRBV5-1
d_call: TRBD1
j_call: TRBJ1-4
cdr3_aa: CASSSQGVGNEKLFF
cdr3_nt: TGCGCCAGCAGCTCCCAGGGGGTGGGGAATGAAAAACTGTTTTTT

cdr3_length: 15
v_call: TRBV29-1
d_call: TRBD1
j_call: TRBJ1-2
cdr3_aa: CSVYLIQGVSYGYTF
cdr3_nt: TGCAGCGTTTATTTGATTCAGGGGGTCTCTTATGGCTACACCTTC

cdr3_length: 13
v_call: TRBV6-1
d_call: TRBD1
j_call: TRBJ1-1
cdr3_aa: CASRGQPSTEAFF
cdr3_nt: TGTGCCAGCAGGGGACAGCCGAGCACTGAAGCTTTCTTT

cdr3_length: 10
v_call: TRBV20-1
d_call: -
j_call: TRBJ2-7
cdr3_aa: CSASRYEQYF
cdr3_nt: TGCAGTGCTAGTCGGTACGAGCAGTACTTC

cdr3_length: 14
v_call: TRBV7-3
d_call: -
j_call: TRBJ2-7
cdr3_aa: CASSPDSISYEQYF
cdr3_nt: TGTGCCAGCAGCCCAGACTCAATTTCCTACGAGCAGTACTTC

cdr3_length: 14
v_call: TRBV7-9
d_call: -
j_call: TRBJ2-4
cdr3_aa: CASSVRLGKDIQYF
cdr3_nt: TGTGCCAGCAGCGTCCGACTAGGGAAAGACATTCAGTACTTC